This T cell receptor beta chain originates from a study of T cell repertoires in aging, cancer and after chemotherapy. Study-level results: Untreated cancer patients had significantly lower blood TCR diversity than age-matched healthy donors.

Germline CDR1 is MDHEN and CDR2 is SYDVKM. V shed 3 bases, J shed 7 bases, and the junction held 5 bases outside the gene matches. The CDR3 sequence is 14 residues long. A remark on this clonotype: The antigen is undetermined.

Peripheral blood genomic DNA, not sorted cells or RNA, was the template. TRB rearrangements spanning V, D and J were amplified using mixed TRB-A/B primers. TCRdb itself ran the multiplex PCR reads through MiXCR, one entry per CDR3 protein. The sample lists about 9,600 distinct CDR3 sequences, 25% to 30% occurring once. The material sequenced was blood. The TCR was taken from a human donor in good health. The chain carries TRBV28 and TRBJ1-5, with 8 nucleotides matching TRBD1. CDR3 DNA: TGTGCCAGCAGTTTCGCAGGGGGCGAGCAGCCCCAGCATTTT. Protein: CASSFAGGEQPQHF.